The rows below give T cell receptor beta chains drawn from one sample of a study of cytotoxic CD8 clonotypes in ibrutinib-treated CLL. Produced via immunoSEQ multiplex PCR; TCRdb's table is partial and in-frame only. The data hold some 200,000 clones, with roughly three quarters observed a single time. The source material was PBMCs, sampled after 12 months of ibrutinib treatment. These receptors were collected from a human donor with chronic lymphocytic leukemia. Both conserved end residues are part of each CDR3. Each record gives: D gene, J gene, V gene, clone size, CDR3 protein. The D gene is left open where the match is weak. Clone sizes are given selectively: once, few, many, or a class where the clone is expanded.

D gene: NA; J gene: TRBJ2-7; V gene: TRBV30; clone size: NA; CDR3 protein: CAWGVHNEQYF
D gene: NA; J gene: TRBJ2-1; V gene: TRBV6-1; clone size: NA; CDR3 protein: CASSEVADSRHNEQFF
D gene: NA; J gene: TRBJ2-3; V gene: TRBV5-4; clone size: once; CDR3 protein: CASSERSTDTQYF
D gene: NA; J gene: TRBJ2-1; V gene: TRBV9; clone size: NA; CDR3 protein: CASSLTGSSYNEQFF
D gene: NA; J gene: TRBJ1-1; V gene: TRBV29-1; clone size: NA; CDR3 protein: CSVKTTERYTEAFF
D gene: NA; J gene: TRBJ1-1; V gene: TRBV5-1; clone size: NA; CDR3 protein: CASSLTGIGVNTEAFF
D gene: TRBD1; J gene: TRBJ1-2; V gene: TRBV6-1; clone size: few; CDR3 protein: CASRTGEVGYTF
D gene: NA; J gene: TRBJ2-1; V gene: TRBV5-1; clone size: NA; CDR3 protein: CASSLVSYNEQFF
D gene: TRBD1; J gene: TRBJ2-5; V gene: TRBV29-1; clone size: NA; CDR3 protein: CSVEGDRATQYF
D gene: NA; J gene: TRBJ1-2; V gene: TRBV7-8; clone size: NA; CDR3 protein: CASSLSGQTLNYGYTF
D gene: NA; J gene: TRBJ2-5; V gene: TRBV30; clone size: NA; CDR3 protein: CAWGRGWGETQYF
D gene: TRBD2; J gene: TRBJ2-1; V gene: TRBV27; clone size: NA; CDR3 protein: CASSLAGGPGNEQFF
D gene: TRBD1; J gene: TRBJ2-7; V gene: TRBV4-3; clone size: NA; CDR3 protein: CASSQDPLSWDSDTYEQYF
D gene: NA; J gene: TRBJ1-1; V gene: TRBV5-1; clone size: NA; CDR3 protein: CASSRAQGALNTEAFF
D gene: NA; J gene: TRBJ2-1; V gene: TRBV20-1; clone size: once; CDR3 protein: CSAETGWEQFF
D gene: TRBD1; J gene: TRBJ2-7; V gene: TRBV2; clone size: NA; CDR3 protein: CASSEQGAGVYEQYF
D gene: NA; J gene: TRBJ1-1; V gene: TRBV6-5; clone size: NA; CDR3 protein: CASRPLTGRNTEAFF
D gene: NA; J gene: TRBJ1-1; V gene: TRBV7-9; clone size: few; CDR3 protein: CASSLQGPEAFF
D gene: NA; J gene: TRBJ1-1; V gene: TRBV20-1; clone size: NA; CDR3 protein: CSASPGTEAFF
D gene: NA; J gene: TRBJ1-1; V gene: TRBV30; clone size: many; CDR3 protein: CAWSAGQSNTEAFF
D gene: NA; J gene: TRBJ2-5; V gene: TRBV15; clone size: NA; CDR3 protein: CATSRGQVEETQYF
D gene: NA; J gene: TRBJ2-5; V gene: TRBV9; clone size: NA; CDR3 protein: CASSEGPHQETQYF
D gene: NA; J gene: TRBJ1-2; V gene: TRBV7-9; clone size: NA; CDR3 protein: CASSFPPGQGQRGYTF
D gene: NA; J gene: TRBJ1-6; V gene: TRBV19; clone size: once; CDR3 protein: CASSIGNSPLHF